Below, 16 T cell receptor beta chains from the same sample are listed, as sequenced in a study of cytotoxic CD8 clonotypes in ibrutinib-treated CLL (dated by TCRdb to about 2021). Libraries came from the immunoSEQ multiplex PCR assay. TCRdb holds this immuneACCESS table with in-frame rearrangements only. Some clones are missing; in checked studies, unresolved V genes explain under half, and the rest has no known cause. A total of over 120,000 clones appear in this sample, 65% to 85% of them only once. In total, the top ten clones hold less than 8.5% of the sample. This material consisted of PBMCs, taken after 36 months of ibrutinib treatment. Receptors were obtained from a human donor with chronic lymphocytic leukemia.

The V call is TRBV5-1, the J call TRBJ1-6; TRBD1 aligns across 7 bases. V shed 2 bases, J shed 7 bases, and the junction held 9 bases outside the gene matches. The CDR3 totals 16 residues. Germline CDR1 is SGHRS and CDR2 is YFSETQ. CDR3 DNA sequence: TGCGCCAGCAGCTTCGGGACAGACTATTCCAATTCACCCCTCCACTTT. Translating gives CASSFGTDYSNSPLHF.

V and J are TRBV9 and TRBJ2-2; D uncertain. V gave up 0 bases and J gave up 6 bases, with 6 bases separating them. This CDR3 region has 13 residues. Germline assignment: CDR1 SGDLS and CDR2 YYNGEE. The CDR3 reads CASSVAGSGELFF. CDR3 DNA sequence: TGTGCCAGCAGCGTAGCGGGCTCCGGGGAGCTGTTTTTT.

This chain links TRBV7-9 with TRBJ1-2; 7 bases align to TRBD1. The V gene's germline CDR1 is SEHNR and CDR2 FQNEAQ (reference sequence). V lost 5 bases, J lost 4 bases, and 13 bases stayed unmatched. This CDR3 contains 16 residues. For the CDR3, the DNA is TGTGCCAGCAGCATATTACCGGGACAGCAGTCCTATGGCTACACCTTC. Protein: CASSILPGQQSYGYTF.

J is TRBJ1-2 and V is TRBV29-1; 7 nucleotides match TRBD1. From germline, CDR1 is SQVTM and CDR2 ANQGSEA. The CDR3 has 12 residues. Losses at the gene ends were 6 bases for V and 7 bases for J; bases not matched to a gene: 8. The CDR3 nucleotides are TGCAGCGTGGGAACAGGGGTGGGTGGCTACACCTTC. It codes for CSVGTGVGGYTF.

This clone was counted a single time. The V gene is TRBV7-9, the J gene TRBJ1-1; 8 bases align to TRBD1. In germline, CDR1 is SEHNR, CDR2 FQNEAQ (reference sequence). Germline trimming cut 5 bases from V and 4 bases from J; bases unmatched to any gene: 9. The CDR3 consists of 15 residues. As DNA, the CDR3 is TGTGCCAGCAGCCTCAGGGGGCTAAGTAGCACTGAAGCTTTCTTT. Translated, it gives CASSLRGLSSTEAFF.

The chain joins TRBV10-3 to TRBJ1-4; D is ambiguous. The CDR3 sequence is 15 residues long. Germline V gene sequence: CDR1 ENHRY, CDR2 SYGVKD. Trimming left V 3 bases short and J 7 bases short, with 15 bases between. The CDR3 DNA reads TGTGCCATCAGTGAAGCCGGGGTTATGGGTGAAAAACTGTTTTTT. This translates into CAISEAGVMGEKLFF.

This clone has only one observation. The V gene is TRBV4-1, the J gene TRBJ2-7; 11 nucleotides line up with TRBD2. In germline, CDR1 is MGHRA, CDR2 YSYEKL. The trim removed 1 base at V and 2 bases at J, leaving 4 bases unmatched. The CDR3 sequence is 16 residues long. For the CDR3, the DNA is TGCGCCAGCAGCCAAGGAGCTAGCGGGGGGACCTACGAGCAGTACTTC. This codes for CASSQGASGGTYEQYF.

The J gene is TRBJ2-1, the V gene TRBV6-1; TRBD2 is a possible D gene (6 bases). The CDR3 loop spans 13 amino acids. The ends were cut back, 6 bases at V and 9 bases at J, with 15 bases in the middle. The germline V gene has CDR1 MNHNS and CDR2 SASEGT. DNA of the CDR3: TGTGCCAGCAGCGAAACCCGGGGGAGTGAGCAGTTCTTC. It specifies CASSETRGSEQFF.

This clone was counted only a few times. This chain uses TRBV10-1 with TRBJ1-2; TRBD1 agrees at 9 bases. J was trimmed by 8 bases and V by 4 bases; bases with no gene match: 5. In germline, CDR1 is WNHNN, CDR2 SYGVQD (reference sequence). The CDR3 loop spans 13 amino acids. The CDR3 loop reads CASSVDRGAGYTF. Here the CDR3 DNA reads TGCGCCAGCAGTGTGGACAGGGGAGCAGGCTACACCTTC.

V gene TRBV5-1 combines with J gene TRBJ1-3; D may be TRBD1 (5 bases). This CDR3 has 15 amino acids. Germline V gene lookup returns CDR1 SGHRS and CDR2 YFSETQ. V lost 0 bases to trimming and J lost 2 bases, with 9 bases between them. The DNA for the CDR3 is TGCGCCAGCAGCTTGGTGACAGACGCTGGAAACACCATATATTTT. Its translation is CASSLVTDAGNTIYF. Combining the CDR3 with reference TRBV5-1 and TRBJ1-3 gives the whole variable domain KAGVTQTPRYLIKTRGQQVTLSCSPISGHRSVSWYQQTPGQGLQFLFEYFSETQRNKGNFPGRFSGRQFSNSRSEMNVSTLELGDSALYLCASSLVTDAGNTIYFGEGSWLTVV.

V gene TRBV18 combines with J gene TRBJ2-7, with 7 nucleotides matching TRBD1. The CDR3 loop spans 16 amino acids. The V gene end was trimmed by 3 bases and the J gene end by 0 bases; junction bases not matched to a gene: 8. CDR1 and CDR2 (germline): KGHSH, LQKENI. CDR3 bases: TGTGCCAGCTCACCCTTTTCCGGGACAGACTCCTACGAGCAGTACTTC. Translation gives CASSPFSGTDSYEQYF.

The CDR3 reads CASSIIAGGQETQYF. CDR3 in DNA: TGTGCCAGCAGCATAATAGCGGGGGGCCAAGAGACCCAGTACTTC. The rearrangement links TRBV5-4 to TRBJ2-5, with TRBD2 matching 10 bases. Germline lookup yields CDR1 SGHNT and CDR2 YYREEE (reference sequence). This CDR3 contains 15 residues. The J segment lost 1 base and the V segment lost 4 bases, leaving 4 bases of the junction unmatched.

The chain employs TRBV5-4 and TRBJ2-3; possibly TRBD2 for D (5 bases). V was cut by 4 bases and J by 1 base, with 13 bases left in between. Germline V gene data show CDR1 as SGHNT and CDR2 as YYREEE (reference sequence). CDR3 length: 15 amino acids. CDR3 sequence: CASSPLAGRTDTQYF. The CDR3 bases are TGTGCCAGCAGCCCTCTGGCGGGCCGCACAGATACGCAGTATTTT. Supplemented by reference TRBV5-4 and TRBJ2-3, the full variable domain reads ETGVTQSPTHLIKTRGQQVTLRCSSQSGHNTVSWYQQALGQGPQFIFQYYREEENGRGNFPPRFSGLQFPNYSSELNVNALELDDSALYLCASSPLAGRTDTQYFGPGTRLTVL.

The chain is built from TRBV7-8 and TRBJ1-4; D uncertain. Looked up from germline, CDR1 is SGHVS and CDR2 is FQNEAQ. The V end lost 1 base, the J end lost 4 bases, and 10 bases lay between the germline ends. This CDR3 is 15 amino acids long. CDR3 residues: CASSLERAFNEKLFF. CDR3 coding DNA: TGTGCCAGCAGCTTAGAAAGGGCCTTTAATGAAAAACTGTTTTTT.

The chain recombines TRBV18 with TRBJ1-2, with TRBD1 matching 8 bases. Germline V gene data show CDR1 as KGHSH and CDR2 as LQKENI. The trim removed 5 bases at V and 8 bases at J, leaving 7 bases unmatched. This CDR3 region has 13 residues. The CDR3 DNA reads TGTGCCAGCTCAAAGGACAGGGCCTACGGCTACACCTTC. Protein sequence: CASSKDRAYGYTF.

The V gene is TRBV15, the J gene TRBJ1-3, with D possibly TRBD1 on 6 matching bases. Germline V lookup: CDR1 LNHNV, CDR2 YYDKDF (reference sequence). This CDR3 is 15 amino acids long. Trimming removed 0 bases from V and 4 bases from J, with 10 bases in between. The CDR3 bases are TGTGCCACCAGCAGAGATTACGGGACAGGAAACACCATATATTTT. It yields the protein CATSRDYGTGNTIYF.